Below, one T cell receptor beta chain is given with its context. Other nucleotide sequences in the sample specify the same CDR3. Here immunoSEQ multiplex PCR was the method, and the copy in TCRdb shows in-frame clones only, minus some. This sample has 2,500 to 3,000 clones, with 80% found just once. The data were taken from a study of T cells and copy number aberrations in small-cell lung cancer. CDR3 length: 15 amino acids. Per the germline V gene, CDR1 is SGDLS and CDR2 is YYNGEE. Trimming cost V 4 bases and J 7 bases, with 18 bases left between them. Sequencing was done on a sample of normal tissue next to the tumor. The rearrangement joins TRBV9 to TRBJ1-5; D remains unclear. The sequence was collected from a man aged 35 to 55 with small cell lung cancer. The DNA for the CDR3 is TGTGCCAGCAGCAAAGAAGCTACTCTTGTGCAGCCCCAGCATTTT. This encodes CASSKEATLVQPQHF.